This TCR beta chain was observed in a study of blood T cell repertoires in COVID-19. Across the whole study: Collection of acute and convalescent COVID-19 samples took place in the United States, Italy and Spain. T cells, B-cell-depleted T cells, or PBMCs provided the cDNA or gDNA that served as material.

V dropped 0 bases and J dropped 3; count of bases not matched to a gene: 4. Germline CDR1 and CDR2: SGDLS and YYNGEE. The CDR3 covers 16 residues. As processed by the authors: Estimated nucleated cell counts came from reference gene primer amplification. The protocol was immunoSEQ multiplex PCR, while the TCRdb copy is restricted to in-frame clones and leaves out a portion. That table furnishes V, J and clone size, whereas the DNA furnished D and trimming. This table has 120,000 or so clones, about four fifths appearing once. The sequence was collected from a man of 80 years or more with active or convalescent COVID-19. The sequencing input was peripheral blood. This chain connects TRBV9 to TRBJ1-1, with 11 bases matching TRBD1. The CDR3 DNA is TGTGCCAGCAGCGTAGATAAGGACAGGGGGCACACTGAAGCTTTCTTT. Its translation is CASSVDKDRGHTEAFF.